The 26 T cell receptor beta chains given below trace back to one sample, sequenced in a study of blood T cell repertoires in COVID-19. Clones were read by immunoSEQ multiplex PCR, and TCRdb kept only the in-frame ones, dropping some. The sample yields some 400,000 clones, under 90% seen once. The sample comprised PBMCs or T cells enriched from blood (not recorded which). The receptors here all came from a woman under 40 who had recovered from COVID-19.

The CDR3 sequence: CASSGVGRRLTDTQYF. The CDR3 DNA reads TGTGCCAGCAGTGGGGTTGGCAGGCGTTTGACAGATACGCAGTATTTT. J is TRBJ2-3 and V is TRBV2; no definite D call. From germline, CDR1 is SNHLY and CDR2 FYNNEI. The CDR3 contains 16 residues. V lost 4 bases and J 3 bases, leaving 17 bases between the germline ends.

This clone has only one observation. This chain uses TRBV7-8 with TRBJ1-4, with 10 bases lining up with TRBD1. After removal of 1 base from V and 6 bases from J, the junction contained 2 bases not matched to a gene. The CDR3 covers 15 residues. The germline V gene has CDR1 SGHVS and CDR2 FQNEAQ. The CDR3 loop reads CASSLEGTGDEKLFF. The CDR3 DNA reads TGTGCCAGCAGCTTAGAGGGGACAGGGGATGAAAAACTGTTTTTT.

This chain links TRBV6-2 or TRBV6-3 with TRBJ1-1; weak D call: TRBD1 (5 bases). Germline assignment: CDR1 MNHEY and CDR2 SVGEGT. The V and J ends lost 0 bases and 4 bases respectively, with 18 bases between them. The CDR3 runs 17 residues. CDR3 coding DNA: TGTGCCAGCAGTTACTCGATAGGGGTAGGCCTGGCCACTGAAGCTTTCTTT. This sequence encodes CASSYSIGVGLATEAFF.

This clone was seen a few times. The gene calls are TRBV5-4 and TRBJ1-1, with 10 bases matching TRBD1. Looked up from germline, CDR1 is SGHNT and CDR2 is YYREEE (reference sequence). With V trimmed by 3 bases and J by 3 bases, 5 bases remained unmatched. The CDR3 spans 15 residues. CDR3 region: CASSWDDRGHTEAFF. DNA for the CDR3: TGTGCCAGCAGCTGGGACGACAGGGGGCACACTGAAGCTTTCTTT.

This sequence joins TRBV2 and TRBJ1-1; D is possibly TRBD1 (5 bases). Trimming shortened V by 10 bases and J by 6 bases, and 18 bases separated the two germline ends. This CDR3 contains 13 residues. CDR1 is SNHLY, CDR2 FYNNEI, per germline. The CDR3 coding sequence is TGTGCCACCAAAACAGAATGGGGCGCTGAAGCTTTCTTT. Translating it yields CATKTEWGAEAFF.

V usage is TRBV6-1 and J usage is TRBJ1-1, with no clear D. From germline, CDR1 is MNHNS and CDR2 SASEGT. CDR3 length: 12 amino acids. V was clipped by 3 bases and J by 5 bases, with 7 bases between them. Here the CDR3 DNA reads TGTGCCAGCAGTGAGTGGCAGACTGAAGCTTTCTTT. This codes for CASSEWQTEAFF.

The chain uses TRBV28 and TRBJ1-5; no reliable D call. Germline CDR1 MDHEN, CDR2 SYDVKM. There are 12 residues in the CDR3. Trimming removed 6 bases at V and 10 bases at J, with 13 bases between. The CDR3 sequence: CASSSPVGPQHF. CDR3 sequence (DNA): TGTGCCAGCAGCTCTCCCGTGGGCCCCCAGCATTTT.

The CDR3 nucleotides read TGTGCCAGCACCGGACAGGTCACCTACAATGAGCAGTTCTTC. Amino acid sequence: CASTGQVTYNEQFF. The V and J genes are TRBV28 and TRBJ2-1, with 7 positions matching TRBD1. Germline-derived CDR1 and CDR2 are MDHEN and SYDVKM. The CDR3 consists of 14 residues. Trimming removed 7 bases from V and 2 bases from J; junction bases left unmatched: 5.

This rearrangement joins TRBV11-2 to TRBJ1-1; TRBD1 might be the D (5 bases). CDR1 and CDR2 (germline): SGHAT, FQNNGV. The CDR3 spans 16 residues. V lost 5 bases and J lost 0, with 16 bases in between. CDR3 loop: CASSLLGQNMNTEAFF. CDR3 sequence (DNA): TGTGCCAGCAGCCTGCTCGGACAAAACATGAACACTGAAGCTTTCTTT.

J is TRBJ1-2 and V is TRBV28, with 7 bases lining up with TRBD1. CDR1 is MDHEN and CDR2 is SYDVKM in the germline V gene. The CDR3 consists of 15 residues. J was trimmed by 3 bases and V by 5 bases; bases with no gene match: 9. The CDR3 here is CASSGGQNIYYGYTF. The DNA of the CDR3 is TGTGCCAGCAGTGGGGGACAGAACATTTACTATGGCTACACCTTC.

This chain joins TRBV18 and TRBJ1-6; D is ambiguous. The ends were cut back, 5 bases at V and 9 bases at J, with 17 bases in the middle. This CDR3 region has 15 residues. Germline-derived CDR1 and CDR2 are KGHSH and LQKENI. This CDR3 reads CASSTPAGRGSPLHF. CDR3 coding DNA: TGTGCCAGCTCAACTCCCGCTGGACGGGGTTCACCCCTCCACTTT.

The rearrangement joins TRBV18 to TRBJ2-1; no clear D. The germline gives CDR1 KGHSH, CDR2 LQKENI. V lost 6 bases and J 8 bases, leaving 11 bases between the germline ends. There are 12 residues in the CDR3. CDR3 nucleotides: TGTGCCAGCTCCCGCCAGTCCCATGAGCAGTTCTTC. Translation gives CASSRQSHEQFF. Full variable domain (outside the CDR3, taken from reference TRBV18 and TRBJ2-1): NAGVMQNPRHLVRRRGQEARLRCSPMKGHSHVYWYRQLPEEGLKFMVYLQKENIIDESGMPKERFSAEFPKEGPSILRIQQVVRGDSAAYFCASSRQSHEQFFGPGTRLTVL.

In this sample, this clone turned up once. This chain uses TRBV28 with TRBJ1-5; perhaps TRBD1 as D (6 bases). V was cut by 3 bases and J by 5 bases, with 8 bases left in between. This CDR3 has 13 amino acids. The germline gives CDR1 MDHEN, CDR2 SYDVKM. CDR3 amino acids: CASSLGGHQPQHF. CDR3 coding DNA: TGTGCCAGCAGTTTGGGGGGGCATCAGCCCCAGCATTTT.

This chain uses TRBV27 with TRBJ2-3; 9 bases agree with TRBD2. J lost 4 bases, V lost 7 bases, and 6 bases had no gene match. Germline lookup yields CDR1 MNHEY and CDR2 SMNVEV (reference sequence). This CDR3 is built from 14 residues. In DNA, the CDR3 is TGTGCCAGCACTACCGCGGGGGGGTCAGATACGCAGTATTTT. Protein sequence: CASTTAGGSDTQYF.

J is TRBJ1-1 and V is TRBV24-1; D is unresolved. Trimming took off 3 bases at V and 4 bases at J, with 14 bases between the two ends. CDR1 KGHDR and CDR2 SFDVKD come from the germline V gene. The CDR3 has 15 amino acids. The DNA for the CDR3 is TGTGCCACCAGTGATCCCCGGGGAGGGCGCACTGAAGCTTTCTTT. It is translated as CATSDPRGGRTEAFF.

This clone has a handful of counts. The CDR3 region is CASSARLAISNEQYF. The CDR3 DNA is TGTGCCAGCAGCGCCCGACTAGCGATTTCTAACGAGCAGTACTTC. The chain couples TRBV2 to TRBJ2-7; 8 nucleotides agree with TRBD2. This CDR3 is 15 amino acids long. Germline CDR1 is SNHLY and CDR2 is FYNNEI. The ends lost 6 bases at V and 5 bases at J; junction bases unmatched: 12.

This clone was seen a single time. This chain joins TRBV24-1 and TRBJ2-7; TRBD2 might be the D (5 bases). The CDR3 loop spans 16 amino acids. Looked up from germline, CDR1 is KGHDR and CDR2 is SFDVKD. V was trimmed by 4 bases and J by 2 bases, leaving 17 bases between them. CDR3 loop: CATSDPGIMAPYEQYF. The CDR3 nucleotides are TGTGCCACCAGTGACCCGGGGATAATGGCCCCCTACGAGCAGTACTTC.

This clone has just one count. The chain uses TRBV6-5 and TRBJ2-1; 9 bases align to TRBD1. The germline V gene has CDR1 MNHEY and CDR2 SVGAGI. J was trimmed by 9 bases and V by 7 bases; bases with no gene match: 10. The CDR3 has 14 amino acids. This CDR3 is CASTQTGGSGEQFF. The CDR3 DNA reads TGTGCCAGCACCCAGACAGGGGGGTCAGGTGAGCAGTTCTTC.

This clone was found once. The J gene is TRBJ2-7, the V gene TRBV5-4, with D possibly matching TRBD1 (7 bases). Trimming shortened V by 1 base and J by 2 bases, and 13 bases separated the two germline ends. This CDR3 has 15 residues. Germline V gene sequence: CDR1 SGHNT, CDR2 YYREEE (reference sequence). The CDR3 sequence: CASSLRAGGPYEQYF. CDR3 DNA: TGTGCCAGCAGCTTGAGGGCAGGGGGGCCCTACGAGCAGTACTTC.

This chain links TRBV25-1 with TRBJ2-1; the match to TRBD1 covers 9 bases. This CDR3 comprises 15 residues. CDR1 MGHDK and CDR2 SYGVNS come from the germline V gene. V lost 4 bases and J lost 2; bases outside the gene matches: 3. The CDR3 loop is CASSGTGGTYNEQFF. The DNA of the CDR3 is TGTGCCAGCAGTGGAACAGGGGGCACCTACAATGAGCAGTTCTTC. The entire variable domain, with the rest obtained from reference TRBV25-1 and TRBJ2-1, is as follows: EADIYQTPRYLVIGTGKKITLECSQTMGHDKMYWYQQDPGMELHLIHYSYGVNSTEKGDLSSESTVSRIRTEHFPLTLESARPSHTSQYLCASSGTGGTYNEQFFGPGTRLTVL.

V gene TRBV27 combines with J gene TRBJ2-1; TRBD2 agrees at 11 bases. CDR3 length: 17 residues. The germline V gene encodes CDR1 MNHEY and CDR2 SMNVEV (reference sequence). V dropped 5 bases and J dropped 4; count of bases not matched to a gene: 10. The CDR3 here is CASSRPSGGQGYNEQFF. The CDR3 region has the DNA TGTGCCAGCAGTAGGCCTAGCGGGGGGCAGGGGTACAATGAGCAGTTCTTC.

The chain couples TRBV12-3 or TRBV12-4 to TRBJ1-2; D ambiguous. The CDR3 extends over 13 amino acids. Trimming took off 2 bases at V and 5 bases at J, with 9 bases between the two ends. CDR3 protein: CASSLTRSYGYTF. DNA for the CDR3: TGTGCCAGCAGTTTAACCAGGTCATATGGCTACACCTTC.

The chain recombines TRBV19 with TRBJ1-2; D not certain. The CDR3 sequence is 12 residues long. CDR1 LNHDA and CDR2 SQIVND come from the germline V gene (reference sequence). V was clipped by 3 bases and J by 5 bases, with 7 bases between them. The CDR3 region has the DNA TGTGCCAGTAGTATGACTGGGTATGGCTACACCTTC. Translated: CASSMTGYGYTF.

The genes are TRBV11-1 and TRBJ1-1; D is uncertain. The CDR3 is made up of 13 amino acids. CDR1 is SGHAT and CDR2 is FQDESV in the germline V gene (reference sequence). V was trimmed by 5 bases and J by 0 bases, leaving 7 bases between them. CDR3 nucleotide sequence: TGTGCCAGCAGCCGCGACATGAACACTGAAGCTTTCTTT. This sequence encodes CASSRDMNTEAFF.

The chain joins TRBV4-2 to TRBJ1-2; D is undetermined. The CDR3 covers 15 residues. CDR1 and CDR2 (germline): LGHNA, YNFKEQ. Deletions cut 0 bases from V and 6 bases from J, with 14 bases between. CDR3 coding DNA: TGTGCCAGCAGCCAAGAGCCTGAGGGCGTCAATGGCTACACCTTC. This translates into CASSQEPEGVNGYTF.

J is TRBJ2-2 and V is TRBV30, with TRBD2 as a possible D gene (5 bases). CDR1 is GTSNPN and CDR2 is SVGIG in the germline V gene (reference sequence). V was shortened by 3 bases and J by 3 bases, with 14 bases between the two germline ends. The length of the CDR3 is 15 residues. The CDR3 DNA reads as TGTGCCTGGAGGGCGAGGGAATCGGACACCGGGGAGCTGTTTTTT. Its translation is CAWRARESDTGELFF.